These 15 T cell receptor beta chains came from one sample sequenced in a study of OX40 agonist ivuxolimab in advanced cancers. Profiling relied on immunoSEQ multiplex PCR, and the TCRdb table lists in-frame clones only, not all of them. Among tens of thousands of clones listed, 80% to 90% were seen once. The sample consisted of CD4+ or CD8+ T cells sorted from blood, taken in a trial of the OX40 agonist ivuxolimab. Source of these receptors: an adult with an advanced solid tumor such as melanoma, head and neck, liver or kidney cancer.

Regarding this clone: An end of the junction does not agree with germline; a read error may underlie this. This chain uses TRBV4-2 with TRBJ2-3, with 11 bases aligning to TRBD2. This CDR3 spans 15 amino acids. Germline assignment: CDR1 LGHNA and CDR2 YNFKEQ. The CDR3 loop reads CASGQGLAATDTQYF. The CDR3 DNA sequence: TGTGCCAGCGGCCAGGGACTAGCGGCCACAGATACGCAGTATTTT.

The DNA for the CDR3 is TGTGCCAGCAGTGCAGGTAGCGGGATGTGGCAGTTCTTC. It specifies CASSAGSGMWQFF. The V gene is TRBV2, the J gene TRBJ2-1, with TRBD2 matching 8 bases. This CDR3 spans 13 amino acids. In germline, CDR1 is SNHLY, CDR2 FYNNEI. The trim removed 4 bases at V and 12 bases at J, leaving 8 bases unmatched.

The sample holds a few counts of this clone. The chain has TRBV11-3 and TRBJ1-5; no clear D gene. Germline loops: CDR1 SGHNT, CDR2 YENEEA. The CDR3 contains 13 residues. Trimming cost V 1 base and J 10 bases, with 11 bases left between them. The DNA of the CDR3 is TGTGCCAGCAGCTTAGGTCCCCGCGATCCCCAGCATTTT. It is translated as CASSLGPRDPQHF.

J is TRBJ1-2 and V is TRBV18, with D possibly being TRBD1 (5 bases). The ends were cut back, 0 bases at V and 8 bases at J, with 10 bases in the middle. The V gene's germline CDR1 is KGHSH and CDR2 LQKENI. The CDR3 runs 13 residues. CDR3 sequence reads: CASSPPGLGGYTF. In DNA, the CDR3 is TGTGCCAGCTCACCACCGGGACTAGGGGGCTACACCTTC.

This clone was seen just once. The chain recombines TRBV5-1 with TRBJ1-1; 7 nucleotides agree with TRBD1. The CDR3 runs to 15 residues. The germline V gene encodes CDR1 SGHRS and CDR2 YFSETQ. V dropped 4 bases and J dropped 3; count of bases not matched to a gene: 9. The CDR3 loop is CASSVSGDRDTEAFF. CDR3 bases: TGCGCCAGCAGCGTATCCGGCGACAGGGACACTGAAGCTTTCTTT.

The chain recombines TRBV11-3 with TRBJ1-1; D is unresolved. Trimming removed 5 bases from V and 6 bases from J, with 13 bases in between. This CDR3 has 13 amino acids. Per the germline V gene, CDR1 is SGHNT and CDR2 is YENEEA. CDR3 in DNA: TGTGCCAGCAGCCCGACCCGGTACGCTGAAGCTTTCTTT. This encodes CASSPTRYAEAFF.

J is TRBJ1-2 and V is TRBV27; D may be TRBD1 (5 bases). Germline V gene data show CDR1 as MNHEY and CDR2 as SMNVEV (reference sequence). V dropped 6 bases and J dropped 0 bases, with 8 bases sitting between them. The CDR3 covers 13 residues. The CDR3 bases are TGTGCCAGCAGCAGGGTAGCTAACTATGGCTACACCTTC. Its protein product is CASSRVANYGYTF.

This clone appeared a few times. This chain uses TRBV9 with TRBJ2-5; D may be TRBD2 (5 bases). The ends were cut back, 3 bases at V and 11 bases at J, with 17 bases in the middle. The CDR3 sequence is 13 residues long. The germline V gene has CDR1 SGDLS and CDR2 YYNGEE. As DNA, the CDR3 is TGTGCCAGCAGCGGGGCGGGTGAAGGAGAGCAGTACTTC. Protein: CASSGAGEGEQYF.

This rearrangement joins TRBV5-1 to TRBJ2-5; D tentatively reads TRBD1 or TRBD2 (6 bases each). The CDR3 is 14 amino acids. The germline gives CDR1 SGHRS, CDR2 YFSETQ. Trimming took 4 bases from V and 7 from J, leaving 17 bases between them. CDR3 sequence (DNA): TGCGCCAGCAGCCTGAACTTGGAGGGGGGGACCCAGTACTTC. It codes for CASSLNLEGGTQYF. Full variable domain (missing parts from reference TRBV5-1 and TRBJ2-5): KAGVTQTPRYLIKTRGQQVTLSCSPISGHRSVSWYQQTPGQGLQFLFEYFSETQRNKGNFPGRFSGRQFSNSRSEMNVSTLELGDSALYLCASSLNLEGGTQYFGPGTRLLVL.

This clone was seen once. The chain couples TRBV7-6 to TRBJ2-3; 15 bases map to TRBD2. V trimming: 4 bases; J trimming: 6 bases; junction bases outside the gene matches: 8. The CDR3 loop spans 17 amino acids. Germline assignment: CDR1 SGHVS and CDR2 FNYEAQ. This CDR3 reads CASSWTSGRAGMDTQYF. The CDR3 nucleotides are TGTGCCAGCAGCTGGACTAGCGGGAGGGCTGGAATGGATACGCAGTATTTT. Full variable domain (remainder filled in from reference TRBV7-6 and TRBJ2-3): GAGVSQSPRYKVTKRGQDVALRCDPISGHVSLYWYRQALGQGPEFLTYFNYEAQQDKSGLPNDRFSAERPEGSISTLTIQRTEQRDSAMYRCASSWTSGRAGMDTQYFGPGTRLTVL.

CDR3 sequence (DNA): TGTGCCAGCAGCTGGCGGGAGTCGACAGATACGCAGTATTTT. This gives the protein CASSWRESTDTQYF. This chain uses TRBV7-6 with TRBJ2-3; 7 nucleotides match TRBD2. The ends lost 4 bases at V and 3 bases at J; junction bases unmatched: 4. This CDR3 has 14 residues. Germline CDR1 and CDR2: SGHVS and FNYEAQ.

The rearrangement links TRBV18 to TRBJ2-1, with 8 nucleotides matching TRBD1. CDR1 is KGHSH, CDR2 LQKENI, per germline. V dropped 0 bases and J dropped 9; count of bases not matched to a gene: 4. CDR3 length: 14 amino acids. The CDR3 nucleotides read TGTGCCAGCTCACCACCGGCAGGGGGCAGTGAGCAGTTCTTC. This sequence encodes CASSPPAGGSEQFF.

This clone came up once. This chain uses TRBV5-8 with TRBJ2-5; 9 bases line up with TRBD1. Losses at the gene ends were 6 bases for V and 2 bases for J; bases not matched to a gene: 11. Germline CDR1 reads SGHTS; CDR2 reads YDEGEE. The CDR3 totals 16 residues. CDR3 in amino acids: CASNTGTGLQQETQYF. DNA of the CDR3: TGTGCCAGCAACACCGGGACAGGGCTGCAGCAAGAGACCCAGTACTTC.

The rearrangement joins TRBV11-3 to TRBJ1-4; D ambiguous. V dropped 4 bases and J dropped 7 bases, with 16 bases sitting between them. CDR1 and CDR2 (germline): SGHNT, YENEEA. The CDR3 is made up of 15 amino acids. The CDR3 DNA reads as TGTGCCAGCAGCTCACGTTGGGGAAGTGGTGAAAAACTGTTTTTT. This gives the protein CASSSRWGSGEKLFF. The full variable domain, with the rest looked up from reference TRBV11-3 and TRBJ1-4, is EAGVVQSPRYKIIEKKQPVAFWCNPISGHNTLYWYLQNLGQGPELLIRYENEEAVDDSQLPKDRFSAERLKGVDSTLKIQPAELGDSAVYLCASSSRWGSGEKLFFGSGTQLSVL.

The genes are TRBV9 and TRBJ2-3; D is unclear. The CDR3 is 14 amino acids. Germline V CDR1 and CDR2: SGDLS, YYNGEE. V gave up 5 bases and J gave up 0 bases, with 10 bases separating them. The CDR3: CASSKVPSTDTQYF. The CDR3 DNA reads TGTGCCAGCAGTAAAGTCCCTAGCACAGATACGCAGTATTTT. Full variable domain (outside the CDR3, taken from reference TRBV9 and TRBJ2-3): DSGVTQTPKHLITATGQRVTLRCSPRSGDLSVYWYQQSLDQGLQFLIQYYNGEERAKGNILERFSAQQFPDLHSELNLSSLELGDSALYFCASSKVPSTDTQYFGPGTRLTVL.